A single T cell receptor beta chain is shown here with its context. Per the original data handling: Reference gene primer amplification gave estimated nucleated cell counts. Assay: immunoSEQ multiplex PCR; the TCRdb copy retains only in-frame clones and omits some. V and J calls plus clone size are reproduced from that table; the DNA served to infer D and trimming. There are about 180,000 clones in the sample; roughly 85% occur only once, and about 6.3% lies in the top ten. This specimen belongs to a study of blood T cell repertoires in COVID-19. The CDR3 is 14 residues long. The germline CDR1 and CDR2 sequences are SEHNR and FQNEAQ (reference sequence). Trimming left V 1 base short and J 7 bases short, with 11 bases between.

This sequence originates from a man aged 35 to 55 who had recovered from COVID-19. Source material: PBMCs or T cells enriched from blood (not recorded which). The chain has TRBV7-9 and TRBJ2-1, with D possibly TRBD1 on 5 matching bases. The CDR3 DNA sequence: TGTGCCAGCAGCTTAGACAGGTATCCAAATGAGCAGTTCTTC. This translates into CASSLDRYPNEQFF.